Sequencing of this TCR beta chain was carried out in a study of blood T cell repertoires in COVID-19. Study summary: The United States, Italy and Spain supplied acute and convalescent COVID-19 samples.

Assignments of participants to cohorts depended upon their own reported clinical history. Some clones are missing from TCRdb's copy, which holds only in-frame ones; the method was immunoSEQ multiplex PCR. The profile covers 60,000 to 70,000 clones, with 88% appearing a single time and over 9% taken by the ten largest. The ends lost 4 bases at V and 8 bases at J; junction bases unmatched: 5. CDR3 length: 14 amino acids. CDR1 is WSHSY and CDR2 is SAAADI in the germline V gene. The TCR was taken from a woman aged 40 to 50 who had recovered from COVID-19. The chain recombines TRBV10-2 with TRBJ2-1; 10 bases align to TRBD2. The sequencing input was PBMCs or T cells enriched from blood (not recorded which). The CDR3 DNA is TGCGCCAGCAGTGTGGAGCGGGGGGGTCATGAGCAGTTCTTC. Protein sequence: CASSVERGGHEQFF.